The next 9 T cell receptor beta chains were all read from a single sample in a study of T cell responses to AZD1222 COVID-19 vaccine. Clones were sequenced by immunoSEQ multiplex PCR, and TCRdb holds only the in-frame ones, with some missing. This table has approximately 90,000 clones, approximately 91% appearing once. This specimen consisted of peripheral blood, obtained on day 0 of AZD1222 vaccination. The receptors stem from an adult in good health.

V usage is TRBV5-6 and J usage is TRBJ2-7, with no clear D. V was pared by 0 bases and J by 5 bases, with 9 bases between. The CDR3 has 13 amino acids. Germline CDR1 SGHDT, CDR2 YYEEEE. The CDR3 protein is CASSLAPVNEQYF. CDR3 bases: TGTGCCAGCAGCTTGGCCCCCGTGAACGAGCAGTACTTC.

The chain links TRBV12-3 or TRBV12-4 to TRBJ2-7; D unresolved. Trimming left V 3 bases short and J 2 bases short, with 8 bases between. The CDR3 spans 13 residues. Written as DNA, the CDR3 is TGTGCCAGCAGTTTGGGCCAGCCCTACGAGCAGTACTTC. This translates into CASSLGQPYEQYF.

The V call is TRBV10-3, the J call TRBJ2-5; the match to TRBD2 covers 8 bases. This CDR3 has 15 residues. CDR1 ENHRY and CDR2 SYGVKD come from the germline V gene. J lost 2 bases, V lost 3 bases, and 5 bases had no gene match. The CDR3 DNA is TGTGCCATCAGTGACCTCGGGGGGGGACAAGAGACCCAGTACTTC. This encodes CAISDLGGGQETQYF.

The chain uses TRBV5-4 and TRBJ1-1; D not certain. In germline, CDR1 is SGHNT, CDR2 YYREEE (reference sequence). The CDR3 has 15 amino acids. V shed 1 base and J shed 0 bases, with 10 bases lying between them. CDR3 region: CASSLFVQMNTEAFF. As DNA, the CDR3 is TGTGCCAGCAGCTTGTTTGTCCAAATGAACACTGAAGCTTTCTTT.

V is TRBV9 and J is TRBJ2-3; perhaps D is TRBD1 or TRBD2 (7 bases each). This CDR3 comprises 14 residues. V shed 7 bases and J shed 0 bases, with 12 bases lying between them. Germline loops: CDR1 SGDLS, CDR2 YYNGEE. The CDR3 nucleotides read TGTGCCAGCTGCCAGGGGGGGAGCACAGATACGCAGTATTTT. Amino acids: CASCQGGSTDTQYF. Complete variable domain (other parts from reference TRBV9 and TRBJ2-3): DSGVTQTPKHLITATGQRVTLRCSPRSGDLSVYWYQQSLDQGLQFLIQYYNGEERAKGNILERFSAQQFPDLHSELNLSSLELGDSALYFCASCQGGSTDTQYFGPGTRLTVL.

A note on this clone: The junction does not match germline at one end; this may be a read error. In DNA form, the CDR3 reads TGCGCCAGCAGCCAAGATCTGGGAACCTACAATGAGCAATTCTTC. It codes for CASSQDLGTYNEQFF. The chain recombines TRBV4-1 with TRBJ2-1; D call uncertain. The length of the CDR3 is 15 residues. CDR1 MGHRA and CDR2 YSYEKL come from the germline V gene.

This clone was seen once. The chain couples TRBV9 to TRBJ1-1, with D possibly being TRBD1 (6 bases). Looked up from germline, CDR1 is SGDLS and CDR2 is YYNGEE. The CDR3 spans 15 residues. Between the trimmed V and J ends, which lost 4 bases and 5 bases, there was a span of 18 bases. CDR3 amino acids: CASSLRGGIETEAFF. The CDR3 bases are TGTGCCAGCAGCCTTAGAGGGGGGATAGAAACTGAAGCTTTCTTT.

J is TRBJ1-5 and V is TRBV5-6; 7 bases align to TRBD1. Germline lookup yields CDR1 SGHDT and CDR2 YYEEEE. This CDR3 comprises 14 residues. V lost 1 base, J lost 7 bases, and 5 bases stayed unmatched. Written as DNA, the CDR3 is TGTGCCAGCAGCTTGACAGGGGCCTACCAGCCCCAGCATTTT. Protein: CASSLTGAYQPQHF.

The chain employs TRBV5-6 and TRBJ2-2, with 9 bases matching TRBD1. The V segment lost 0 bases and the J segment 3 bases; nucleotides outside the gene matches: 0. This CDR3 has 15 amino acids. The V gene's germline CDR1 is SGHDT and CDR2 YYEEEE. The CDR3 region is CASSLGQGDTGELFF. The CDR3 nucleotides are TGTGCCAGCAGCTTGGGACAGGGGGACACCGGGGAGCTGTTTTTT.